These 10 T cell receptor beta chains originate from one sample sequenced in a study of brain T cells in children with intractable seizures. Sample time point: blood from clinic visit 5 months post-surgery; TSC patient then seizure free. TCRdb keeps only in-frame clones here, not all; method: immunoSEQ multiplex PCR. Here the sample spans 340,000 or so clones, 93% being singletons. Specimen: peripheral blood, collected 4 to 5 months after surgery. These receptors originate from a boy under two years old with tuberous sclerosis and intractable seizures.

J is TRBJ2-2 and V is TRBV5-1, with 9 positions matching TRBD1. The V gene end was trimmed by 3 bases and the J gene end by 1 base; junction bases not matched to a gene: 1. Germline V CDR1 and CDR2: SGHRS, YFSETQ. The CDR3 is 15 amino acids. The CDR3 spells CASSWGQGNTGELFF. The CDR3, as DNA: TGCGCCAGCAGCTGGGGACAGGGGAACACCGGGGAGCTGTTTTTT.

The chain has TRBV5-1 and TRBJ1-1; no clear D. Looked up from germline, CDR1 is SGHRS and CDR2 is YFSETQ. The CDR3 contains 12 residues. Trimming removed 5 bases at V and 7 bases at J, with 12 bases between. In DNA form, the CDR3 reads TGCGCCAGCAGGGTTGCGTCCGGTGAAGCTTTCTTT. Encoded protein: CASRVASGEAFF.

The genes are TRBV4-2 and TRBJ1-6; D is perhaps TRBD1 (5 bases). The CDR3 has 14 residues. The germline V gene has CDR1 LGHNA and CDR2 YNFKEQ. The germline V and J ends were trimmed by 8 bases and 14 bases, with 22 bases remaining between them. The DNA for the CDR3 is TGTGCCAGCGGGACCGCCGAGGGACTTATCACCCTCCACTTT. Translation: CASGTAEGLITLHF.

The chain couples TRBV7-9 to TRBJ2-1; 11 nucleotides align to TRBD2. CDR1 SEHNR and CDR2 FQNEAQ come from the germline V gene (reference sequence). With 2 bases clipped from V and 5 bases from J, the junction kept 2 bases outside the gene matches. The CDR3 sequence is 15 residues long. The CDR3 region is CASSLLLAGDNEQFF. The CDR3 DNA follows: TGTGCCAGCAGCTTATTACTAGCGGGGGACAATGAGCAGTTCTTC.

This chain links TRBV27 with TRBJ1-5; 8 bases match TRBD1. CDR1 MNHEY and CDR2 SMNVEV come from the germline V gene (reference sequence). This CDR3 spans 14 amino acids. The trim removed 2 bases at V and 7 bases at J, leaving 4 bases unmatched. CDR3 region: CASSLQGAQQPQHF. As DNA, the CDR3 is TGTGCCAGCAGTTTACAGGGGGCCCAGCAGCCCCAGCATTTT.

The chain combines TRBV12-3 or TRBV12-4 with TRBJ2-1; 7 bases agree with TRBD2. The CDR3 runs 13 residues. J gave up 7 bases and V 6 bases, and 6 bases lay outside the gene matches. The CDR3 nucleotides read TGTGCCAGCAGCGCAGCGGGATGGAATGAGCAGTTCTTC. Protein sequence: CASSAAGWNEQFF.

The gene calls are TRBV9 and TRBJ1-2, with 7 bases lining up with TRBD1. This CDR3 is built from 14 residues. Losses at the gene ends were 4 bases for V and 5 bases for J; bases not matched to a gene: 8. CDR1 and CDR2 from the germline V gene are SGDLS and YYNGEE. The CDR3 here is CASSTEQGMYGYTF. The DNA for the CDR3 is TGTGCCAGCAGCACTGAACAGGGGATGTATGGCTACACCTTC.

The rearrangement joins TRBV19 to TRBJ1-6; the match to TRBD1 covers 9 bases. CDR3 length: 15 amino acids. After removal of 5 bases from V and 6 bases from J, the junction contained 5 bases not matched to a gene. Germline V CDR1 and CDR2: LNHDA, SQIVND (reference sequence). DNA of the CDR3: TGTGCCAGTAGTGCCCGGACAGGGGTTAATTCACCCCTCCACTTT. Translating gives CASSARTGVNSPLHF.

The rearrangement uses TRBV6-6 and TRBJ1-4; TRBD1 is a possible D gene (6 bases). This CDR3 contains 14 residues. Trimming left V 0 bases short and J 6 bases short, with 8 bases between. CDR1 MNHNY and CDR2 SVGAGI come from the germline V gene (reference sequence). The CDR3 is CASSYSGGDEKLFF. The CDR3 nucleotides read TGTGCCAGCAGTTACTCGGGGGGCGATGAAAAACTGTTTTTT.

This rearrangement joins TRBV7-9 to TRBJ1-1; D remains ambiguous. The CDR3 covers 13 residues. Germline V gene lookup returns CDR1 SEHNR and CDR2 FQNEAQ (reference sequence). Trimming removed 1 base from V and 3 bases from J, with 6 bases in between. CDR3 in DNA: TGTGCCAGCAGCTTAGTAGAGGACACTGAAGCTTTCTTT. Translated, it gives CASSLVEDTEAFF. Using reference TRBV7-9 and TRBJ1-1 for the parts outside the CDR3, the full variable domain is DTGVSQNPRHKITKRGQNVTFRCDPISEHNRLYWYRQTLGQGPEFLTYFQNEAQLEKSRLLSDRFSAERPKGSFSTLEIQRTEQGDSAMYLCASSLVEDTEAFFGQGTRLTVV.